What follows describes a single TCR beta chain. This clone's antigen is unknown. No much larger clone is present one base from it, and per-base qualities are unavailable. V is shortened by 2 bases, J by 7 bases, and the region joining them spans 21 bases. The CDR3 holds 16 amino acids from the cysteine to the phenylalanine. Solely the CDR3 DNA is kept, with 48 bases framed from the first base. The germline V gene specifies SGDLS as CDR1 and YYNGEE as CDR2. Participants in the prospective study were enrolled through a virtual design, were aged roughly 18 to 95 years, and lived in some 24 United States geographic areas. In the prospective study, participants were assigned to cohorts based on the clinical history participants reported in a screening survey and a study questionnaire. Recovered participants in ImmuneRACE Cohort 3 were defined by two consecutive negative NP/OP PCR tests, clearance by a healthcare professional, or resolution of symptoms. In the prospective study, whole blood, serum and a nasopharyngeal or oropharyngeal swab were collected from each participant by mobile phlebotomists. Additional blood draws and questionnaires over an approximately 2-month period could optionally be provided by prospective study participants. Blood samples from the prospective study were shipped frozen or at room temperature prior to DNA extraction.

TCRbeta CDR3 regions were amplified from genomic DNA using the immunoSEQ Assay, a bias-controlled multiplex PCR. The authors' pipeline ran thus. The number of nucleated cells in each sample was estimated by amplification of reference gene primers within the assay. To quantify the absolute abundance of each unique TCRbeta CDR3 rearrangement, sequence reads were collapsed and filtered. Productive Simpson clonality was computed per sample as the square root of Simpson's diversity index over productive rearrangements. The immuneACCESS repertoire file appears here via TCRdb, limited to in-frame rearrangements. These files lack a portion of the clones; in checked studies, under half of the deficit traces to unresolved V genes, and the cause of the others is not known. The V and J calls and the clone size are those of that table, but D and trimming were determined from the DNA. The sample data list about 280,000 clones, and about 85% of these were observed just once. In total, the top ten clones hold 2% to 3% of the sample.

This record comes from a study of blood T cell repertoires in COVID-19 (dated by TCRdb to the early 2020s). Context from the whole study: Collaborator samples came from the United States, Italy and Spain and covered acute and convalescent phases of COVID-19. Where HLA class I and class II types were available, the types were taken from metadata supplied by the sample provider, not from assay-based typing. The repertoires were released in a freely available public database intended as a resource for research on the immune response to SARS-CoV-2. Sample metadata almost always included a de-identified subject ID, COVID-19 status, age in years and sex. The material from the prospective study consisted of cDNA or gDNA derived from T cells, B-cell-depleted T cells, or PBMCs. The dataset comprised deeply sampled blood TCRbeta repertoires from subjects exposed to, actively infected with, or recovered from COVID-19. The samples were drawn from the first 160 participants of the ongoing ImmuneRACE study and from 1,254 subjects provided by 6 global collaborators.

The investigation overall reported the following: Clinical and demographic metadata were provided uncurated, with the amount varying by source and participant.

The sequence is built from TRBV9 and TRBJ2-5; TRBD1 is possibly the D segment (6 matching bases). The specimen sequenced was PBMCs or T cells enriched from blood (not recorded which). The origin of this receptor is a woman between 45 and 65 years old who had recovered from COVID-19. The CDR3 reads as follows: CASSVGPTGRSGTQYF. The DNA reads TGTGCCAGCAGCGTTGGTCCGACAGGCAGGTCTGGGACCCAGTACTTC.